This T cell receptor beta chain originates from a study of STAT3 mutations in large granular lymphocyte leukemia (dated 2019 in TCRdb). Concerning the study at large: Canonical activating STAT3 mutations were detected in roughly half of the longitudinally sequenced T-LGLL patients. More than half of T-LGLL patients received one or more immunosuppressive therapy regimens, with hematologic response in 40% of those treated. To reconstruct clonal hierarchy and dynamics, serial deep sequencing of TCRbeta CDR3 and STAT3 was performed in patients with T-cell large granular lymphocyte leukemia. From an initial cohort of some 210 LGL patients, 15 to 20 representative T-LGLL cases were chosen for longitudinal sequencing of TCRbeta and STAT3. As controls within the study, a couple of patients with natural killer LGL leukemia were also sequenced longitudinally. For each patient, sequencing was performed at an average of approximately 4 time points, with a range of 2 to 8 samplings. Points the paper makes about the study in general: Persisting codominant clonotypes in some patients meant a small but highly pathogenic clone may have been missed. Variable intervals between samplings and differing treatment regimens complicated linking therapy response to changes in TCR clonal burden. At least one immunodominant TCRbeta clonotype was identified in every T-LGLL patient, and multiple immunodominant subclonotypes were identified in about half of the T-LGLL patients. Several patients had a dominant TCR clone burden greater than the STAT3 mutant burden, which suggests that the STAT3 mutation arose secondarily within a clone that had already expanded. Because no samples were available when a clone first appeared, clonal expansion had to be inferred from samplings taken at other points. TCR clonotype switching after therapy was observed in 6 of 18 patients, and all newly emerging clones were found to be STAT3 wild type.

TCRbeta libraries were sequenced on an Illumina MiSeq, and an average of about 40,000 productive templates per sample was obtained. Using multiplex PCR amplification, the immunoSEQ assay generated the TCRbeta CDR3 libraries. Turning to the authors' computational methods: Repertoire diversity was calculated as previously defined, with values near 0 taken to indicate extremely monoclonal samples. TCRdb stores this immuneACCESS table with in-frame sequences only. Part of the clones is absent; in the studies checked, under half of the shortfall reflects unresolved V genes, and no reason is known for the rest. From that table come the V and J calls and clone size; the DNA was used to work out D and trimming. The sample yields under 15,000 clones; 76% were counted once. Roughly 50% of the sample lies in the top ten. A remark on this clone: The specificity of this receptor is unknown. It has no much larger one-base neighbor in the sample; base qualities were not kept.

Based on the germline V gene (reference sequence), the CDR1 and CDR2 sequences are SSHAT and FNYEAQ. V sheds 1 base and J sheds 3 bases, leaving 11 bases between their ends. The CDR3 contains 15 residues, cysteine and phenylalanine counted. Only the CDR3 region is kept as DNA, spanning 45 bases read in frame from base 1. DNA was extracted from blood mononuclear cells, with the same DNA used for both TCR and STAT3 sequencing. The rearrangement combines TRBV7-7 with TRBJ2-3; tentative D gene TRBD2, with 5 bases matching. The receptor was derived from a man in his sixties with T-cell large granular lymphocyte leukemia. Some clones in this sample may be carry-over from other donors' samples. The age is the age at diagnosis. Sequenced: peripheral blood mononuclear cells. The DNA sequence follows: TGTGCCAGCAGCTTAGGACGGGGAGAGACAGATACGCAGTATTTT. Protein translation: CASSLGRGETDTQYF.